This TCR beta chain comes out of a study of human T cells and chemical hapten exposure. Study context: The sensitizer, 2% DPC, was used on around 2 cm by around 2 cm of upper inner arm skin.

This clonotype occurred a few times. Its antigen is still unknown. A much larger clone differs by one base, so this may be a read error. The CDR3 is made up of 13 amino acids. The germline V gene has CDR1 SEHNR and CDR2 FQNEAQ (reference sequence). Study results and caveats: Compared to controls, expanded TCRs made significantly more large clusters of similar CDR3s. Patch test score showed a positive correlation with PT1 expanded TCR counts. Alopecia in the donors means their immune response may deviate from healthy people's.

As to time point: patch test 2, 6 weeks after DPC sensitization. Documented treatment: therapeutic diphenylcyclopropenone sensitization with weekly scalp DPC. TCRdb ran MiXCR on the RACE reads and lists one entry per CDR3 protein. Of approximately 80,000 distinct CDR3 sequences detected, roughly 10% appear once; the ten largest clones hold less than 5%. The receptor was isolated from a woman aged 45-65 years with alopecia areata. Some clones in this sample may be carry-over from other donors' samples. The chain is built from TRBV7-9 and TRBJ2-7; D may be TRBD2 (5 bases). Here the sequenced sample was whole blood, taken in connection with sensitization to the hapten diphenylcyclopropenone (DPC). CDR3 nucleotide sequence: TGTGTCAGCTCGGGTCCGACTACCATCGAGCAGTACTTC. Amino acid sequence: CVSSGPTTIEQYF.